This is a list of T cell receptor beta chains from one sample in a study of blood T cell repertoires in COVID-19. Produced via immunoSEQ multiplex PCR; TCRdb's table is partial and in-frame only. The sample gives some 70,000 clones, around 70% of which show up once; roughly a fifth is in the top ten. The specimen sequenced was peripheral blood. The source of these receptors is a man aged 55 to 69 with acute or convalescent COVID-19. The CDR3 runs from the conserved cysteine through the conserved F or W. Each record gives: D gene, clone size, V gene, J gene, CDR3 protein, CDR3 DNA. A D gene is named only where the DNA matches it firmly. Not every row has a clone size; where given, it reads once, few, many or a size class.

D gene: TRBD2
clone size: -
V gene: TRBV5-1
J gene: TRBJ2-3
CDR3 protein: CASSLGLAGGGSTDTQYF
CDR3 DNA: TGCGCCAGCAGCTTGGGACTAGCGGGGGGTGGGTCCACAGATACGCAGTATTTT

D gene: -
clone size: few
V gene: TRBV6-1
J gene: TRBJ2-2
CDR3 protein: CASTGVGTGELFF
CDR3 DNA: TGTGCCAGCACCGGGGTAGGGACCGGGGAGCTGTTTTTT

D gene: TRBD1
clone size: once
V gene: TRBV6-5
J gene: TRBJ2-7
CDR3 protein: CASSPPDRAHEQYF
CDR3 DNA: TGTGCCAGCAGTCCGCCGGACAGGGCTCACGAGCAGTACTTC

D gene: TRBD2
clone size: -
V gene: TRBV7-2
J gene: TRBJ2-1
CDR3 protein: CASSLAVGRYNEQFF
CDR3 DNA: TGTGCCAGCAGCTTAGCTGTCGGGAGGTACAATGAGCAGTTCTTC

D gene: -
clone size: -
V gene: TRBV5-1
J gene: TRBJ2-3
CDR3 protein: CASSQNLGEDTQYF
CDR3 DNA: TGCGCCAGCAGCCAAAACTTGGGCGAGGATACGCAGTATTTT

D gene: TRBD2
clone size: few
V gene: TRBV5-1
J gene: TRBJ2-1
CDR3 protein: CASSPGTSGSDEQFF
CDR3 DNA: TGCGCCAGCAGCCCGGGGACTAGCGGGAGCGATGAGCAGTTCTTC

D gene: -
clone size: -
V gene: TRBV28
J gene: TRBJ2-4
CDR3 protein: CASSLANGGRYF
CDR3 DNA: TGTGCCAGCAGTTTGGCCAACGGGGGTAGGTACTTC

D gene: -
clone size: -
V gene: TRBV2
J gene: TRBJ1-5
CDR3 protein: CASSEEQSSPQHF
CDR3 DNA: TGTGCCAGCAGTGAAGAACAGTCCTCGCCCCAGCATTTT

D gene: -
clone size: -
V gene: TRBV11-3
J gene: TRBJ2-1
CDR3 protein: CASSLNRLNEQFF
CDR3 DNA: TGTGCCAGCAGCTTGAACAGGCTGAATGAGCAGTTCTTC

D gene: TRBD1
clone size: -
V gene: TRBV5-1
J gene: TRBJ2-7
CDR3 protein: CASSLEGQGGLHEQYF
CDR3 DNA: TGCGCCAGCAGCTTGGAGGGACAGGGGGGCCTCCACGAGCAGTACTTC

D gene: TRBD1
clone size: -
V gene: TRBV6-5
J gene: TRBJ1-1
CDR3 protein: CASRTGGDAFF
CDR3 DNA: TGTGCCAGCCGGACAGGGGGCGATGCTTTCTTT

D gene: TRBD2
clone size: -
V gene: TRBV3-1/TRBV3-2
J gene: TRBJ2-1
CDR3 protein: CASSQVAAGGKQFF
CDR3 DNA: TGTGCCAGCAGCCAAGTCGCAGCGGGGGGTAAGCAGTTCTTC

D gene: TRBD2
clone size: -
V gene: TRBV4-1
J gene: TRBJ2-7
CDR3 protein: CASTKREGEGYEQYF
CDR3 DNA: TGCGCCAGCACAAAGCGAGAAGGGGAGGGCTACGAGCAGTACTTC

D gene: TRBD2
clone size: -
V gene: TRBV29-1
J gene: TRBJ2-3
CDR3 protein: CSVAGTSGYITDTQYF
CDR3 DNA: TGCAGCGTTGCGGGGACTAGCGGGTATATCACAGATACGCAGTATTTT

D gene: TRBD1
clone size: -
V gene: TRBV4-1
J gene: TRBJ2-5
CDR3 protein: CASSQGTTGRETQYF
CDR3 DNA: TGCGCCAGCAGCCAAGGAACGACAGGGCGAGAGACCCAGTACTTC

D gene: TRBD2
clone size: once
V gene: TRBV7-8
J gene: TRBJ2-2
CDR3 protein: CASSLVSGSGTGELFF
CDR3 DNA: TGTGCCAGCAGCTTAGTTAGCGGGAGTGGTACCGGGGAGCTGTTTTTT

D gene: -
clone size: -
V gene: TRBV3-1/TRBV3-2
J gene: TRBJ2-3
CDR3 protein: CASSPWGPRGTDTQYF
CDR3 DNA: TGTGCCAGCAGTCCCTGGGGCCCCCGGGGCACAGATACGCAGTATTTT

D gene: TRBD1
clone size: few
V gene: TRBV3-1/TRBV3-2
J gene: TRBJ1-1
CDR3 protein: CASSQAETGMNTEAFF
CDR3 DNA: TGTGCCAGCAGCCAGGCCGAGACAGGGATGAACACTGAAGCTTTCTTT

D gene: -
clone size: -
V gene: TRBV5-1
J gene: TRBJ1-2
CDR3 protein: CASSLGPADYGYTF
CDR3 DNA: TGCGCCAGCAGCCTAGGTCCGGCGGACTATGGCTACACCTTC

D gene: TRBD2
clone size: few
V gene: TRBV2
J gene: TRBJ2-2
CDR3 protein: CASSEAGGSGELFF
CDR3 DNA: TGTGCCAGCAGTGAAGCGGGAGGGTCCGGGGAGCTGTTTTTT

D gene: TRBD2
clone size: many
V gene: TRBV9
J gene: TRBJ2-3
CDR3 protein: CASSVRIAGDFDTQYF
CDR3 DNA: TGTGCCAGCAGCGTCCGAATAGCGGGAGATTTTGATACGCAGTATTTT

D gene: TRBD2
clone size: -
V gene: TRBV2
J gene: TRBJ2-1
CDR3 protein: CASSEGGTSGGYNEQFF
CDR3 DNA: TGTGCCAGCAGTGAAGGGGGAACTAGCGGGGGCTACAATGAGCAGTTCTTC

D gene: -
clone size: -
V gene: TRBV11-2
J gene: TRBJ1-1
CDR3 protein: CASSLGESIEAFF
CDR3 DNA: TGTGCCAGCAGCTTAGGAGAGAGTATTGAAGCTTTCTTT

D gene: -
clone size: -
V gene: TRBV27
J gene: TRBJ1-3
CDR3 protein: CASRGAAGNTIYF
CDR3 DNA: TGTGCCAGCAGGGGGGCAGCAGGAAACACCATATATTTT

D gene: -
clone size: -
V gene: TRBV4-2
J gene: TRBJ1-2
CDR3 protein: CASSQAGQGYGYTF
CDR3 DNA: TGTGCCAGCAGCCAGGCAGGTCAGGGGTATGGCTACACCTTC

D gene: -
clone size: -
V gene: TRBV30
J gene: TRBJ2-4
CDR3 protein: CAWSRLHLAKNIQYF
CDR3 DNA: TGTGCCTGGAGTAGACTCCACTTAGCCAAAAACATTCAGTACTTC

D gene: TRBD2
clone size: few
V gene: TRBV2
J gene: TRBJ2-7
CDR3 protein: CASSEVREAAYEQYF
CDR3 DNA: TGTGCCAGCAGTGAAGTACGGGAGGCGGCCTACGAGCAGTACTTC

D gene: TRBD2
clone size: -
V gene: TRBV10-1
J gene: TRBJ2-3
CDR3 protein: CASSDSTGGLAGVTDTQYF
CDR3 DNA: TGCGCCAGCAGTGATTCCACAGGGGGACTAGCGGGAGTAACAGATACGCAGTATTTT

D gene: -
clone size: -
V gene: TRBV11-3
J gene: TRBJ2-5
CDR3 protein: CASSLGQEPETQYF
CDR3 DNA: TGTGCCAGCAGCTTAGGCCAAGAGCCGGAGACCCAGTACTTC

D gene: TRBD1
clone size: many
V gene: TRBV5-4
J gene: TRBJ1-3
CDR3 protein: CASSLDRGTGNTIYF
CDR3 DNA: TGTGCCAGCAGCTTGGACAGGGGAACTGGAAACACCATATATTTT

D gene: TRBD1
clone size: -
V gene: TRBV19
J gene: TRBJ2-7
CDR3 protein: CASSIGQGGEQYF
CDR3 DNA: TGTGCCAGTAGTATAGGACAGGGCGGGGAGCAGTACTTC

D gene: -
clone size: -
V gene: TRBV2
J gene: TRBJ2-1
CDR3 protein: CASSPLGYEQFF
CDR3 DNA: TGTGCCAGCAGTCCCTTGGGCTATGAGCAGTTCTTC

D gene: -
clone size: -
V gene: TRBV11-2
J gene: TRBJ2-7
CDR3 protein: CASSLEGGLVSYEQYF
CDR3 DNA: TGTGCCAGCAGCTTAGAAGGGGGTCTGGTATCCTACGAGCAGTACTTC

D gene: -
clone size: -
V gene: TRBV12-3/TRBV12-4
J gene: TRBJ2-1
CDR3 protein: CAIKKRGGQFF
CDR3 DNA: TGTGCCATTAAGAAGAGGGGGGGGCAGTTCTTC

D gene: TRBD2
clone size: -
V gene: TRBV5-4
J gene: TRBJ2-2
CDR3 protein: CASSPDGGSSWTGELFF
CDR3 DNA: TGTGCCAGCAGTCCCGACGGGGGGTCCTCTTGGACCGGGGAGCTGTTTTTT

D gene: -
clone size: many
V gene: TRBV6-5
J gene: TRBJ2-6
CDR3 protein: CASRLTYSGANVLTF
CDR3 DNA: TGTGCCAGCAGACTAACTTACTCTGGGGCCAACGTCCTGACTTTC

D gene: TRBD2
clone size: -
V gene: TRBV5-4
J gene: TRBJ2-1
CDR3 protein: CASSLEERGAEQFF
CDR3 DNA: TGTGCCAGCAGCTTGGAGGAGCGGGGGGCCGAGCAGTTCTTC

D gene: -
clone size: few
V gene: TRBV18
J gene: TRBJ2-2
CDR3 protein: CASSPEGALGTGELFF
CDR3 DNA: TGTGCCAGCTCACCGGAGGGGGCCCTAGGGACCGGGGAGCTGTTTTTT

D gene: -
clone size: few
V gene: TRBV10-3
J gene: TRBJ1-5
CDR3 protein: CATKVAGNNQPQHF
CDR3 DNA: TGTGCCACCAAGGTTGCGGGGAACAATCAGCCCCAGCATTTT

D gene: -
clone size: few
V gene: TRBV7-9
J gene: TRBJ1-2
CDR3 protein: CASSLVGVDTGNGYTF
CDR3 DNA: TGTGCCAGCAGCTTAGTTGGTGTCGATACAGGGAATGGCTACACCTTC

D gene: -
clone size: -
V gene: TRBV27
J gene: TRBJ1-2
CDR3 protein: CASRALSGGDGYTF
CDR3 DNA: TGTGCCAGCAGAGCGCTATCAGGAGGGGACGGCTACACCTTC

D gene: TRBD2
clone size: many
V gene: TRBV9
J gene: TRBJ2-3
CDR3 protein: CASSVSGGASDTQYF
CDR3 DNA: TGTGCCAGCAGCGTATCCGGGGGGGCCTCTGATACGCAGTATTTT

D gene: TRBD1
clone size: -
V gene: TRBV7-7
J gene: TRBJ2-5
CDR3 protein: CASSLTGGETQYF
CDR3 DNA: TGTGCCAGCAGCTTGACAGGGGGGGAGACCCAGTACTTC

D gene: -
clone size: -
V gene: TRBV2
J gene: TRBJ2-1
CDR3 protein: CASKAGQGNEQFF
CDR3 DNA: TGTGCCAGCAAAGCAGGCCAAGGCAATGAGCAGTTCTTC

D gene: TRBD1
clone size: -
V gene: TRBV11-2
J gene: TRBJ1-3
CDR3 protein: CASSPGTGQISGNTIYF
CDR3 DNA: TGTGCCAGCAGCCCCGGGACGGGACAGATTTCTGGAAACACCATATATTTT

D gene: -
clone size: -
V gene: TRBV6-6
J gene: TRBJ2-3
CDR3 protein: CASRPDINTDTQYF
CDR3 DNA: TGTGCCAGCAGACCCGACATAAACACAGATACGCAGTATTTT

D gene: -
clone size: once
V gene: TRBV7-2
J gene: TRBJ2-1
CDR3 protein: CASSPRPYNEQFF
CDR3 DNA: TGTGCCAGCAGCCCTCGTCCCTACAATGAGCAGTTCTTC

D gene: TRBD2
clone size: -
V gene: TRBV2
J gene: TRBJ2-2
CDR3 protein: CASNGIGLETGELFF
CDR3 DNA: TGTGCCAGCAATGGGATAGGACTAGAGACCGGGGAGCTGTTTTTT

D gene: -
clone size: -
V gene: TRBV19
J gene: TRBJ1-4
CDR3 protein: CASTRDTATNEKLFF
CDR3 DNA: TGTGCCAGTACTCGGGACACAGCAACTAATGAAAAACTGTTTTTT

D gene: TRBD1
clone size: -
V gene: TRBV19
J gene: TRBJ1-1
CDR3 protein: CASSSLGQGRDEAFF
CDR3 DNA: TGTGCCAGTAGTTCCCTTGGACAGGGGAGGGATGAAGCTTTCTTT

D gene: -
clone size: -
V gene: TRBV29-1
J gene: TRBJ2-2
CDR3 protein: CSVLQGIGVNTGELFF
CDR3 DNA: TGCAGCGTTTTACAGGGCATTGGGGTAAACACCGGGGAGCTGTTTTTT

D gene: -
clone size: -
V gene: TRBV21-1
J gene: TRBJ2-6
CDR3 protein: CASSRWARTGANVLTF
CDR3 DNA: TGTGCCAGCAGCAGGTGGGCAAGGACTGGGGCCAACGTCCTGACTTTC

D gene: TRBD2
clone size: -
V gene: TRBV6-5
J gene: TRBJ2-1
CDR3 protein: CASSFGVFSGGNEQFF
CDR3 DNA: TGTGCCAGCAGTTTTGGGGTATTTAGCGGGGGAAATGAGCAGTTCTTC

D gene: TRBD2
clone size: few
V gene: TRBV5-1
J gene: TRBJ2-1
CDR3 protein: CASSLGLAASYNEQFF
CDR3 DNA: TGCGCCAGCAGCTTGGGACTAGCGGCTTCCTACAATGAGCAGTTCTTC

D gene: TRBD2
clone size: -
V gene: TRBV6-5
J gene: TRBJ2-1
CDR3 protein: CASSLAGAWNEQFF
CDR3 DNA: TGTGCCAGCAGTCTAGCGGGAGCATGGAATGAGCAGTTCTTC

D gene: TRBD1
clone size: -
V gene: TRBV11-2
J gene: TRBJ2-2
CDR3 protein: CASSARTGYDGELFF
CDR3 DNA: TGTGCCAGCAGCGCCCGGACAGGGTATGACGGGGAGCTGTTTTTT

D gene: -
clone size: -
V gene: TRBV2
J gene: TRBJ2-5
CDR3 protein: CASSSLRGSETQYF
CDR3 DNA: TGTGCCAGCAGCTCGTTAAGGGGATCGGAGACCCAGTACTTC

D gene: -
clone size: -
V gene: TRBV30
J gene: TRBJ1-2
CDR3 protein: CAWAVDRRNYGYTF
CDR3 DNA: TGTGCCTGGGCCGTGGACAGACGAAACTATGGCTACACCTTC

D gene: TRBD2
clone size: -
V gene: TRBV5-4
J gene: TRBJ2-5
CDR3 protein: CASSGTAGEETQYF
CDR3 DNA: TGTGCCAGCAGCGGGACTGCGGGGGAAGAGACCCAGTACTTC

D gene: TRBD2
clone size: -
V gene: TRBV18
J gene: TRBJ2-7
CDR3 protein: CASSRGGRIEQYF
CDR3 DNA: TGTGCCAGCTCACGGGGCGGGAGGATCGAGCAGTACTTC